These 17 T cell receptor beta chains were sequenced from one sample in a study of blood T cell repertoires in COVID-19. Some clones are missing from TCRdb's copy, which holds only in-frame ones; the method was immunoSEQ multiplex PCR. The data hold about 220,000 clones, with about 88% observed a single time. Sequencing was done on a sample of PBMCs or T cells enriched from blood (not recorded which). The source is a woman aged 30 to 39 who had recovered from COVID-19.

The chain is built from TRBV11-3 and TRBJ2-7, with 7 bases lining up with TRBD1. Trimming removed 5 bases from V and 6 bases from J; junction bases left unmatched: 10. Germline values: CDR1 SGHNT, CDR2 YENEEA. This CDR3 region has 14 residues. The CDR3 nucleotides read TGTGCCAGCAGCCAGAGACAGGGCATCTCCGAGCAGTACTTC. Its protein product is CASSQRQGISEQYF.

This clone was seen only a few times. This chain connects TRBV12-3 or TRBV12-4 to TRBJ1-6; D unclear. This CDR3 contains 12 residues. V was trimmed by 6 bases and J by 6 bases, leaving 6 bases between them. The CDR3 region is CASSLSNSPLHF. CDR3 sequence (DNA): TGTGCCAGCAGCCTCTCTAATTCACCCCTCCACTTT.

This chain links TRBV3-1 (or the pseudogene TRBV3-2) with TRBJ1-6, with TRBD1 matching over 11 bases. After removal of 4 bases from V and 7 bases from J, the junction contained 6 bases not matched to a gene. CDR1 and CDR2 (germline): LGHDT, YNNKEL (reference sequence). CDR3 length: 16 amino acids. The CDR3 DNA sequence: TGTGCCAGCAGCCCTAGACGGACAGGGGGCAATTCACCCCTCCACTTT. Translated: CASSPRRTGGNSPLHF.

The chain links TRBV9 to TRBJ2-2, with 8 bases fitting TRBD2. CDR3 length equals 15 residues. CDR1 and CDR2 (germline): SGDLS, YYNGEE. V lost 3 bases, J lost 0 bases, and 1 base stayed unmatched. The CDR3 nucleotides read TGTGCCAGCAGCGGGCGGGGGGCGAACACCGGGGAGCTGTTTTTT. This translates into CASSGRGANTGELFF.

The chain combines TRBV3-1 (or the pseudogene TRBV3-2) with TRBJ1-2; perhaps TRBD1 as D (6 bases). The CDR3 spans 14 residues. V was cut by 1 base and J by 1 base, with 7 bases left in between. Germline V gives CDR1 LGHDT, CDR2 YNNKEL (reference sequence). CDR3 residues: CASSQGTVNYGYTF. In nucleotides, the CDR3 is TGTGCCAGCAGCCAAGGGACAGTTAACTATGGCTACACCTTC.

CDR3 coding DNA: TGTGCCAGCAGCACCCCGACTAGCGGAAGGGTCAATGAGCAGTTCTTC. Its translation: CASSTPTSGRVNEQFF. The chain recombines TRBV9 with TRBJ2-1; 9 nucleotides align to TRBD2. Trimming cost V 4 bases and J 6 bases; bases outside gene matches: 11. Germline assignment: CDR1 SGDLS and CDR2 YYNGEE. This CDR3 has 16 amino acids.

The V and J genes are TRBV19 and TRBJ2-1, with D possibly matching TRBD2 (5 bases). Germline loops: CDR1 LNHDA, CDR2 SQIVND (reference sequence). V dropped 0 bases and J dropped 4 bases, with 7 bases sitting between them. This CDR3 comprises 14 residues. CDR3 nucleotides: TGTGCCAGTAGTATAGACGGGGTTTACAATGAGCAGTTCTTC. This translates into CASSIDGVYNEQFF. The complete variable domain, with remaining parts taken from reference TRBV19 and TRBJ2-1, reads DGGITQSPKYLFRKEGQNVTLSCEQNLNHDAMYWYRQDPGQGLRLIYYSQIVNDFQKGDIAEGYSVSREKKESFPLTVTSAQKNPTAFYLCASSIDGVYNEQFFGPGTRLTVL.

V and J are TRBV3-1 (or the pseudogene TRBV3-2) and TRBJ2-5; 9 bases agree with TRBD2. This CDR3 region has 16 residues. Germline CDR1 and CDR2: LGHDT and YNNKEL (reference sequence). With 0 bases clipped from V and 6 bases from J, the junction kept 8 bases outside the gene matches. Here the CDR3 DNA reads TGTGCCAGCAGCCAAGATCTGCGGGGGGGCCTAAAGACCCAGTACTTC. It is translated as CASSQDLRGGLKTQYF.

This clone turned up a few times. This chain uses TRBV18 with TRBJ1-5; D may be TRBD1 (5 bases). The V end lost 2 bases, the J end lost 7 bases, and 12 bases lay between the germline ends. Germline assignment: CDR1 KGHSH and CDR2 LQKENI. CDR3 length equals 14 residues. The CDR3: CASSPGEGLQPQHF. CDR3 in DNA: TGTGCCAGCTCACCAGGGGAGGGGTTGCAGCCCCAGCATTTT.

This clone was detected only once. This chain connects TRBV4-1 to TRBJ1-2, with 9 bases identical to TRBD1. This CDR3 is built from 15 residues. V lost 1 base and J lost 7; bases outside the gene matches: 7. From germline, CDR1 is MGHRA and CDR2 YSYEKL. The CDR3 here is CASSQVAQGARGYTF. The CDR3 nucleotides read TGCGCCAGCAGCCAAGTTGCACAGGGGGCGCGTGGCTACACCTTC.

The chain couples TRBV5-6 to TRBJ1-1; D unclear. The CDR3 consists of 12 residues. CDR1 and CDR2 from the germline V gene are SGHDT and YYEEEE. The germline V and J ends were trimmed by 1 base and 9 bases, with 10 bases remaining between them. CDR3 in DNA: TGTGCCAGCAGCTTGAGGGAGGCCAAAGCTTTCTTT. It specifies CASSLREAKAFF.

The CDR3 protein is CASSMRTGALNYGYTF. CDR3 nucleotide sequence: TGTGCCAGTAGTATGCGAACAGGGGCCCTCAACTATGGCTACACCTTC. The chain couples TRBV19 to TRBJ1-2, with 7 bases lining up with TRBD1. The length of the CDR3 is 16 residues. Germline CDR1 reads LNHDA; CDR2 reads SQIVND (reference sequence). V was clipped by 3 bases and J by 2 bases; unmatched bases: 9.

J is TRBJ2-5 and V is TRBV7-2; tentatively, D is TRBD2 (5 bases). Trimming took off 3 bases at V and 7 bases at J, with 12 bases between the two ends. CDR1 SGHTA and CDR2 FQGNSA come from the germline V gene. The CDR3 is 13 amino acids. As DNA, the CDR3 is TGTGCCAGCAGCTTCGGGGTCTCGGGGACCCAGTACTTC. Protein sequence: CASSFGVSGTQYF.

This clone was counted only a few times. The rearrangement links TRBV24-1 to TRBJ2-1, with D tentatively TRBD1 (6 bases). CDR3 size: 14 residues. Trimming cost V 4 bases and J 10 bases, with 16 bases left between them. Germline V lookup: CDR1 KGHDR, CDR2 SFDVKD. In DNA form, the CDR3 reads TGTGCCACCAGTGAAACACGGGACACTGGCGAGCAGTTCTTC. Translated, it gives CATSETRDTGEQFF.

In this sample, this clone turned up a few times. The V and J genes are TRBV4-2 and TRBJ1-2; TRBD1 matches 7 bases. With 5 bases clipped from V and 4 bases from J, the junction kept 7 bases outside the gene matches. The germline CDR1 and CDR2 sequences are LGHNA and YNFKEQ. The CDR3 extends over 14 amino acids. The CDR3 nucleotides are TGTGCCAGCAGCTCAGGACAGGTTGGCTATGGCTACACCTTC. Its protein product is CASSSGQVGYGYTF.

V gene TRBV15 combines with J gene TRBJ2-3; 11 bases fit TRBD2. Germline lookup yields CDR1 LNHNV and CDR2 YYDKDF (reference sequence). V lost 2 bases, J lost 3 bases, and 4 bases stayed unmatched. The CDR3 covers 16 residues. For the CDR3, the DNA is TGTGCCACCAGCAGACGTAGCGGGGGGGCGACAGATACGCAGTATTTT. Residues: CATSRRSGGATDTQYF.

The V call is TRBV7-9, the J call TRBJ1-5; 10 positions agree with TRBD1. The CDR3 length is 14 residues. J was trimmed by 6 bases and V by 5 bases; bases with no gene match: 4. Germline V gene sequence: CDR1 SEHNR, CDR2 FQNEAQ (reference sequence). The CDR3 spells CASSPGTGVQPQHF. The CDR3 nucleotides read TGTGCCAGCAGCCCAGGGACAGGGGTTCAGCCCCAGCATTTT. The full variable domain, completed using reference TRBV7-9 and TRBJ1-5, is DTGVSQNPRHKITKRGQNVTFRCDPISEHNRLYWYRQTLGQGPEFLTYFQNEAQLEKSRLLSDRFSAERPKGSFSTLEIQRTEQGDSAMYLCASSPGTGVQPQHFGDGTRLSIL.